This TCR beta chain is drawn from a study of blood T cell repertoires in COVID-19. CDR1 and CDR2 from the germline V gene are MNHEY and SMNVEV (reference sequence). The CDR3 is made up of 17 amino acids. Trimming took 2 bases from V and 5 from J, leaving 16 bases between them. The data were produced by immunoSEQ multiplex PCR, yet TCRdb's version contains in-frame clones alone and is incomplete. The sample gives around 150,000 clones, 60% to 85% of which show up once; about 15% is in the top ten. The sample consisted of peripheral blood. The receptor was derived from a man between 50 and 59 years old with acute or convalescent COVID-19. This chain links TRBV27 with TRBJ1-6, with D possibly being TRBD1 (5 bases). In nucleotides, the CDR3 is TGTGCCAGCAGTTTAGTCAGTCCAGGGTGGAATAATTCACCCCTCCACTTT. Its translation: CASSLVSPGWNNSPLHF.